The clone carrying this T cell receptor beta chain has a handful of counts. MiXCR, applied by TCRdb to the RT-PCR reads, yields one record per CDR3 protein. The sample has 650,000 to 800,000 distinct CDR3 sequences, more than 13% seen once. The CDR3 has 14 amino acids. V dropped 7 bases and J dropped 4 bases, with 20 bases sitting between them. Per germline, CDR1 DFQATT and CDR2 SNEGSKA (reference sequence). V gene TRBV20-1 combines with J gene TRBJ2-7; D tentatively reads TRBD1 or TRBD2 (6 bases each). The material sequenced was memory CD4+ T cells from blood. The sequence derives from a female donor in good health, serving as a healthy control. For the CDR3, the DNA is TGCAGTGGAAACCCCCCGGGGGCAGCTTACGAGCAGTACTTC. Encoded protein: CSGNPPGAAYEQYF.